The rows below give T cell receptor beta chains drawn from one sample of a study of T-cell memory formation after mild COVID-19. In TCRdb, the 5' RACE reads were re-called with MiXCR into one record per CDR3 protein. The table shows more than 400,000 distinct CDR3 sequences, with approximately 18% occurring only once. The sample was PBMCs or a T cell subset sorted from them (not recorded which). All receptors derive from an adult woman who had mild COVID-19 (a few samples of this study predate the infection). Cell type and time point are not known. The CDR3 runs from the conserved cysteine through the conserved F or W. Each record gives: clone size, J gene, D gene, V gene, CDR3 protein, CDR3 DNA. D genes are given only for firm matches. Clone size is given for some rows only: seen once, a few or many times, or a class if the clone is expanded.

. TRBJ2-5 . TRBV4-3 CASSQEGGPGETQYF TGCGCCAGCAGCCAAGAAGGCGGGCCGGGTGAGACCCAGTACTTC
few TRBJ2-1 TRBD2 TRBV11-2 CASSLVPGRAYNEQFF TGTGCCAGCAGCTTAGTCCCCGGGAGGGCATACAATGAGCAGTTCTTC
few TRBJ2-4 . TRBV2 CASSDGRGNAKNIQYF TGTGCCAGCAGTGACGGACGGGGAAATGCCAAAAACATTCAGTACTTC
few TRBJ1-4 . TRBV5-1 CASLGQVDEKLFF TGCGCCAGCTTGGGGCAGGTTGATGAAAAACTGTTTTTT
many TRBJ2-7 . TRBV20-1 CSARADRSYEQYF TGCAGTGCTAGGGCAGACAGGTCCTACGAGCAGTACTTC
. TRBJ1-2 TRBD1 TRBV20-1 CSAGQGLGGYTF TGCAGTGCCGGACAGGGTCTAGGAGGCTACACCTTC
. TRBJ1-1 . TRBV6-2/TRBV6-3 CASSYTGRTEAFF TGTGCCAGCAGTTACACAGGGAGGACTGAAGCTTTCTTT
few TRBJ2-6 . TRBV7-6 CASSLRRVTSSGANVLTF TGTGCCAGCAGCTTACGAAGAGTCACCAGCTCTGGGGCCAACGTCCTGACTTTC
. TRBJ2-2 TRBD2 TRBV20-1 CSARDLRTSGGLNTGELFF TGCAGTGCTAGAGATCTCAGGACTAGCGGGGGCCTGAACACCGGGGAGCTGTTTTTT
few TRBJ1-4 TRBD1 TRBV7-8 CASSQLTGINEKLFF TGTGCCAGCAGCCAGTTGACAGGGATTAATGAAAAACTGTTTTTT
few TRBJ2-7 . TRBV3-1 CASSQGYSEQYF TGTGCCAGCAGCCAAGGGTATAGCGAGCAGTACTTC
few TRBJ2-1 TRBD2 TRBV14 CASSRSTGGGRENEQFF TGTGCCAGCAGCCGTTCCACCGGGGGAGGGCGGGAAAATGAGCAGTTCTTC